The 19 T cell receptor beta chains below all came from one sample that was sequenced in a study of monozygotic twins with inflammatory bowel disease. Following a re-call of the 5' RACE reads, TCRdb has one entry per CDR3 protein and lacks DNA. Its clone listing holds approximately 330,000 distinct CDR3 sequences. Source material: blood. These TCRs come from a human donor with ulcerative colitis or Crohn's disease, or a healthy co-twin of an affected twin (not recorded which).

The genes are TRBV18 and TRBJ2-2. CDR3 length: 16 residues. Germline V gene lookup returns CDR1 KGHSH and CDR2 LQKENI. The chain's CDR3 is CASSPTRLVHTGELFF.

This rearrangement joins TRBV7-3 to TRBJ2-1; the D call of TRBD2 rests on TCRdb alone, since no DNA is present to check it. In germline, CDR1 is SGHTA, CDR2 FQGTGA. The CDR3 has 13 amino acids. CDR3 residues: CASSRGRENEQFF.

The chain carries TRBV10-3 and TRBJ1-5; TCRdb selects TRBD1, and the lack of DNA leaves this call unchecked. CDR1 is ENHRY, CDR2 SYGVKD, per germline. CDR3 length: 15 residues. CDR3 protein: CATSETGIGNQPQHF.

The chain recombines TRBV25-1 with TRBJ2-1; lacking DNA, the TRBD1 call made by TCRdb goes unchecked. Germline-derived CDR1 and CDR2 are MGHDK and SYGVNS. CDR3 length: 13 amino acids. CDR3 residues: CASSDLEGRGRFF.

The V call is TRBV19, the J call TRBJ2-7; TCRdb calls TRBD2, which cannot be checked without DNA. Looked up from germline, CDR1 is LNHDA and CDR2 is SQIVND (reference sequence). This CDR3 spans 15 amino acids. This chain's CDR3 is CASSPGDLPSYEQYF.

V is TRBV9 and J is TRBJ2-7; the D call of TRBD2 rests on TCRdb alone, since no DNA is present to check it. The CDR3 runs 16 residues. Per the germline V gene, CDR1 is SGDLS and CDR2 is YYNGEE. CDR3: CASSERGTSGSYEQYF.

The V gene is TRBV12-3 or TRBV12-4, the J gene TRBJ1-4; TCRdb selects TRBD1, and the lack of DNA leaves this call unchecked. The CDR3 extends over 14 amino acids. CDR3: CASSLDRENEKLFF.

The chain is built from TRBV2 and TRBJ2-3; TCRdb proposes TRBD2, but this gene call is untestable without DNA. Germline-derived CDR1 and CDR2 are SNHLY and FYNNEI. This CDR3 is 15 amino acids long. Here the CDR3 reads CASSTGTSFADTQYF.

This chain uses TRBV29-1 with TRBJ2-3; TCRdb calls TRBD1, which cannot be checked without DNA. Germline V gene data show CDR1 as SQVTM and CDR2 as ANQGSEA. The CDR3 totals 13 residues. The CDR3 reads CSVGQGGTDTQYF.

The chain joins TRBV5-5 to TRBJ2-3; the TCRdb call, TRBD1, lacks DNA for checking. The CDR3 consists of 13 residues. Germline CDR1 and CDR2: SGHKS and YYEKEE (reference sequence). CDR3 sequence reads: CASRGGIADTQYF.

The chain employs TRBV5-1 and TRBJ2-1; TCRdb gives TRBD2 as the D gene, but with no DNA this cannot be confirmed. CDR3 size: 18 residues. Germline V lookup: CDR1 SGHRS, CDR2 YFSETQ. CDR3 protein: CASSLAPWREGPYNEQFF.

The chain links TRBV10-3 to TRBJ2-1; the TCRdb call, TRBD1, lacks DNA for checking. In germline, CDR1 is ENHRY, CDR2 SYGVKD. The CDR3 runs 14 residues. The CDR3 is CAINQRGPNREQFF.

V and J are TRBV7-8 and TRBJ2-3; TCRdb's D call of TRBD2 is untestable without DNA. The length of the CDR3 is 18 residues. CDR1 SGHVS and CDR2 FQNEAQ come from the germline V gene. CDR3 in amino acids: CASSSGTSRPSSTDTQYF.

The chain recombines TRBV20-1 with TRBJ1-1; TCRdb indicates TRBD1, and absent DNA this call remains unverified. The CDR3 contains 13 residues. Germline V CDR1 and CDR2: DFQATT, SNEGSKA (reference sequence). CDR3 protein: CSASKSGDREAFF.

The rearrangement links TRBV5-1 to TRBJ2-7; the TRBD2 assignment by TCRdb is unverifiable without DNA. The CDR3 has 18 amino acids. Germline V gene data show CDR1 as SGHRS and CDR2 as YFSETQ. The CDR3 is CASSLAGGSGSGSYEQYF.

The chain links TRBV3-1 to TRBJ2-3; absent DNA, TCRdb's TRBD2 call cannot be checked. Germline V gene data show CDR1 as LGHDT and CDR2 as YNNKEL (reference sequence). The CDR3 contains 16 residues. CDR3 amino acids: CASSRSGRASTDTQYF.

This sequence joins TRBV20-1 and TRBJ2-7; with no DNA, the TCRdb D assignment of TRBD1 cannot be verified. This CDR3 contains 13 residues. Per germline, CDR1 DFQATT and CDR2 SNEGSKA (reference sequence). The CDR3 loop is CSAGQSYSYEQYF.

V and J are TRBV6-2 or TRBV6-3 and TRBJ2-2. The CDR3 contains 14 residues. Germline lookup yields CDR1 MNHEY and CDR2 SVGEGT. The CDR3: CASTRDEDTGELFF.

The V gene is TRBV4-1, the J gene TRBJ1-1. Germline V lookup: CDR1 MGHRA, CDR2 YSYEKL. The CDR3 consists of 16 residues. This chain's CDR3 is CASRETVAGRETEAFF.